This T cell receptor beta chain was identified in a study of blood T cell repertoires in COVID-19. Overall study: Specimens from acute and convalescent COVID-19 originated in the United States, Italy and Spain.

The V gene lost 5 bases and the J gene lost 6 bases, with 9 bases spanning the gap. Per the germline V gene, CDR1 is LGHNA and CDR2 is YNFKEQ. CDR3 length equals 12 residues. Participant age was roughly 18 to 89 years, and participants resided in fewer than 25 US areas. Participants had their cohort set by participant-reported clinical history. Symptom resolution, clearance, or two negative PCRs marked donors in Cohort 3 as recovered. Clones were sequenced by immunoSEQ multiplex PCR, and TCRdb holds only the in-frame ones, with some missing. The sample shows roughly 230,000 clones, more than 65% of them seen only once.

The chain carries TRBV4-2 and TRBJ2-3; D gene ambiguous. The receptor's source is a man aged 50 to 59 who had recovered from COVID-19. Sequencing was carried out using PBMCs or T cells enriched from blood (not recorded which). CDR3 DNA: TGTGCCAGCAGCTTCGATCGGGATACGCAGTATTTT. Amino acids: CASSFDRDTQYF.